A selection of T cell receptor beta chains follows, all from one sample in a study of T cells in tuberculosis. The assay was immunoSEQ multiplex PCR, and TCRdb's table has in-frame clones only and misses some. The sample includes under 30,000 clones, around 92% seen only once; the top ten take around 7%. Sample: PBMCs, taken at tuberculosis diagnosis. The receptors were sampled from an adult with tuberculosis. The conserved cysteine and the conserved F or W are not part of the CDR3 here. Size is omitted from some rows. Given values are once, few, many or a class for expanded clones.

size,J,V,CDR3
.,TRBJ2-7,TRBV4-1,ASSLAQGYEQY
once,TRBJ2-1,TRBV18,ASSPLAGGLLEQF
.,TRBJ2-7,TRBV28,ASKEDRGFYEQY
.,TRBJ1-4,TRBV14,ASSQPGTGYEKLF
.,TRBJ1-2,TRBV7-8,ASSPGTFNYGYT
.,TRBJ1-2,TRBV12-5,ASGLAREWTGAQGYT
.,TRBJ1-2,TRBV30,AWSPRQNYGYT
.,TRBJ2-7,TRBV11-3,ASSFGGKYEQY
.,TRBJ2-2,TRBV9,ASSNTGNTGELF
.,TRBJ1-4,TRBV9,ASSVGGRTGYPETGNEKLF
.,TRBJ2-2,TRBV13,ASSLVLAGGNTGELF
few,TRBJ1-1,TRBV6-6,ASRLTGGTEAF
.,TRBJ1-2,TRBV2,ASTRAEANYGYT
.,TRBJ1-3,TRBV7-8,ASSLRHVSGNTIY
.,TRBJ1-2,TRBV12-5,ASGLEHLSNYGYT
.,TRBJ1-3,TRBV5-1,ASSSGASGNTIY
.,TRBJ1-1,TRBV6-5,ASSYPGQNTEAF
.,TRBJ2-5,TRBV28,ASSLLAGVETQY
.,TRBJ2-1,TRBV5-6,ASSLLSGGYNEQF
.,TRBJ2-7,TRBV5-5,ASSWSSYEQY
.,TRBJ2-5,TRBV11-2,ASSLVGDLWETQY
once,TRBJ2-7,TRBV19,ASSKTGTLDYEQY
.,TRBJ2-7,TRBV9,ASSVARREGYYEQY
.,TRBJ2-5,TRBV10-3,AISEGTGYQETQY
.,TRBJ1-2,TRBV28,ASRGTENYGYT
.,TRBJ2-5,TRBV11-2,ASSLRLAVQETQY
.,TRBJ1-2,TRBV2,ASSERTGGEGYT
.,TRBJ2-7,TRBV6-6,ASSSSTSKAYEQY
.,TRBJ2-3,TRBV9,ASSPLDAGETDTQY
.,TRBJ2-3,TRBV21-1,ASSPRGGTGLGTDTQY
.,TRBJ1-4,TRBV6-1,ASSSRGVNEKLF
.,TRBJ1-2,TRBV21-1,ASGPLNYGYT
.,TRBJ2-7,TRBV5-6,ASSFRDFGNEQY
.,TRBJ2-7,TRBV28,ASVQGGYYEQY
once,TRBJ1-6,TRBV4-1,ASSSTGFTLH
.,TRBJ2-1,TRBV2,ASNTRISGRGGGEQF
.,TRBJ2-5,TRBV7-9,ASSLFRGETQY
.,TRBJ1-4,TRBV5-1,ASSSDLGGEKLF
.,TRBJ2-2,TRBV11-3,ASSPLGLDTGELF
.,TRBJ2-7,TRBV20-1,SASGGYEQY